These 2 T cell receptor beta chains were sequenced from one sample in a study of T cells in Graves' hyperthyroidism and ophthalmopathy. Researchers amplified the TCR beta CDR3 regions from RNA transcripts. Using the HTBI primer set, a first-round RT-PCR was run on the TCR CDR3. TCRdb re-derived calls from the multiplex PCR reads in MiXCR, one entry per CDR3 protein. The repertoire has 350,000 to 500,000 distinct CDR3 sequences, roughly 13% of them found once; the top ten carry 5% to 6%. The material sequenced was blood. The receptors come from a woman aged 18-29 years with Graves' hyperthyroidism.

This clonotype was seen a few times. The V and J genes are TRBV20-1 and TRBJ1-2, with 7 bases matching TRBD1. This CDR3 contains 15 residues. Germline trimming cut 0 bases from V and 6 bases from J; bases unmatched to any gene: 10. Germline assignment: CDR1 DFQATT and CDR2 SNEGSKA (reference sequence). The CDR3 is CSARDRVRGRDGYTF. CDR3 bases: TGCAGTGCTAGAGATAGGGTCAGGGGGAGAGATGGCTACACCTTC.

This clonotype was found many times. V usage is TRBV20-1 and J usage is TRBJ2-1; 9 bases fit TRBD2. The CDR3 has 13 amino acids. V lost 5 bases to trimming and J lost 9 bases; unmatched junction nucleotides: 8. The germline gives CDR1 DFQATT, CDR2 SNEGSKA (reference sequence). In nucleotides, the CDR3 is TGCAGTGCTCGCGGGACTAGCAGGAGTGAGCAGTTCTTC. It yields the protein CSARGTSRSEQFF.